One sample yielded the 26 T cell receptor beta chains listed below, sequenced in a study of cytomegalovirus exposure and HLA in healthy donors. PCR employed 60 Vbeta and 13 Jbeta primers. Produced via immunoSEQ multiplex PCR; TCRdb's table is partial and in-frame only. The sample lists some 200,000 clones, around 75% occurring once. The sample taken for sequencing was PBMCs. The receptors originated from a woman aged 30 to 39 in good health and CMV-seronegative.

CDR3 in DNA: TGTGCCAGTAGTATAGGGGCTAGCGGACAAGAGACCCAGTACTTC. This gives the protein CASSIGASGQETQYF. The chain couples TRBV19 to TRBJ2-5; 7 bases agree with TRBD2. Germline V gene sequence: CDR1 LNHDA, CDR2 SQIVND (reference sequence). This CDR3 contains 15 residues. Trimming removed 1 base from V and 2 bases from J; junction bases left unmatched: 4. The complete variable domain, with remaining parts taken from reference TRBV19 and TRBJ2-5, reads DGGITQSPKYLFRKEGQNVTLSCEQNLNHDAMYWYRQDPGQGLRLIYYSQIVNDFQKGDIAEGYSVSREKKESFPLTVTSAQKNPTAFYLCASSIGASGQETQYFGPGTRLLVL.

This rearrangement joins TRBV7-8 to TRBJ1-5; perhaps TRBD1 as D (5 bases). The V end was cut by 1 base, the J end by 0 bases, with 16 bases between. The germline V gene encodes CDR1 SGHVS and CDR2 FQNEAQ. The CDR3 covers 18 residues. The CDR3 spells CASSLVGRAPYSNQPQHF. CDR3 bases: TGTGCCAGCAGCTTAGTCGGCAGGGCCCCCTATAGCAATCAGCCCCAGCATTTT.

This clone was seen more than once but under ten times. The CDR3 DNA reads as TGTGCCAGCAGCCAGAACTCCTACGAGCAGTACTTC. Residues: CASSQNSYEQYF. This chain uses TRBV6-6 with TRBJ2-7; D is ambiguous. CDR3 length: 12 residues. The V gene's germline CDR1 is MNHNY and CDR2 SVGAGI (reference sequence). Deletions cut 6 bases from V and 0 bases from J, with 6 bases between.

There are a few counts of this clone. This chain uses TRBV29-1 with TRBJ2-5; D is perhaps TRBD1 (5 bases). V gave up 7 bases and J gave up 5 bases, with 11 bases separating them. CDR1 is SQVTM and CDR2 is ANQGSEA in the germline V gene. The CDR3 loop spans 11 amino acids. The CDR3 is CSARQGETQYF. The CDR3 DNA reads TGCAGCGCCCGGCAGGGTGAGACCCAGTACTTC.

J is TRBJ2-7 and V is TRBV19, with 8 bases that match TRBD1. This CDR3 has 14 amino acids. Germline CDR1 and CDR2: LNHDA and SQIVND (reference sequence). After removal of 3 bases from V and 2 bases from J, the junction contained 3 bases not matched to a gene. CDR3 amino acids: CASSIGQGAYEQYF. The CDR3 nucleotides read TGTGCCAGTAGTATCGGACAGGGCGCCTACGAGCAGTACTTC.

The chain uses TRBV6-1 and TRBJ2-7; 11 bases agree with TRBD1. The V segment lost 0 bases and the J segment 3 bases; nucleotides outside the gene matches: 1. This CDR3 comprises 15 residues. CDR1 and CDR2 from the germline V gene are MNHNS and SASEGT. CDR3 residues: CASSEAGTGGYEQYF. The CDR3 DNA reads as TGTGCCAGCAGTGAAGCCGGGACAGGGGGCTACGAGCAGTACTTC.

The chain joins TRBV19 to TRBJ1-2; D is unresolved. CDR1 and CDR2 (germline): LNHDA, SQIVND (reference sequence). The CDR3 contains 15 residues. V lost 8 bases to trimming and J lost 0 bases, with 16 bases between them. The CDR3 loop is CASSVNLLANYGYTF. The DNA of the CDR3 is TGTGCCAGTTCGGTAAACCTTCTAGCTAACTATGGCTACACCTTC. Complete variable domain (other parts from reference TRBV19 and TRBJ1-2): DGGITQSPKYLFRKEGQNVTLSCEQNLNHDAMYWYRQDPGQGLRLIYYSQIVNDFQKGDIAEGYSVSREKKESFPLTVTSAQKNPTAFYLCASSVNLLANYGYTFGSGTRLTVV.

In nucleotides, the CDR3 is TGTGCCAGTACAAAGGACAGGGAACTCTACGAGCAGTACTTC. The encoded protein is CASTKDRELYEQYF. V is TRBV7-8 and J is TRBJ2-7; TRBD1 aligns across 8 bases. This CDR3 has 14 residues. Germline trimming cut 9 bases from V and 3 bases from J; bases unmatched to any gene: 10. The germline gives CDR1 SGHVS, CDR2 FQNEAQ.

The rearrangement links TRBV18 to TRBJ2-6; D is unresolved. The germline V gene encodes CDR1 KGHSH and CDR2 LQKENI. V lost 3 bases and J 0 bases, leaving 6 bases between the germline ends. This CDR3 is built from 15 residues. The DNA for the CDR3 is TGTGCCAGCTCACCCGTTCCCTCTGGGGCCAACGTCCTGACTTTC. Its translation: CASSPVPSGANVLTF.

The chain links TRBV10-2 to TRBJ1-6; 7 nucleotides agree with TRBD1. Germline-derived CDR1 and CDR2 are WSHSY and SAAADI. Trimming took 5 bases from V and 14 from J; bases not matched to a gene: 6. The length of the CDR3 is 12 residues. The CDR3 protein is CASSSQGVSLHF. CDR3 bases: TGCGCCAGCAGTTCCCAGGGGGTATCCCTCCACTTT.

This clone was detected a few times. The CDR3 sequence is CASSVGQSGYTF. Written as DNA, the CDR3 is TGTGCCAGCAGCGTAGGTCAGTCTGGCTACACCTTC. This sequence joins TRBV9 and TRBJ1-2; no firm D call. The CDR3 spans 12 residues. Trimming shortened V by 0 bases and J by 7 bases, and 7 bases separated the two germline ends. The V gene's germline CDR1 is SGDLS and CDR2 YYNGEE.

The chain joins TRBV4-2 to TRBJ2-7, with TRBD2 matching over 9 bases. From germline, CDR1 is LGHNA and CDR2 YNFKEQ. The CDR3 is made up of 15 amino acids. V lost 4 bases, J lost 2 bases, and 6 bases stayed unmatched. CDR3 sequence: CASSPRLAEPYEQYF. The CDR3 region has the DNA TGTGCCAGCAGCCCTCGACTAGCGGAGCCCTACGAGCAGTACTTC.

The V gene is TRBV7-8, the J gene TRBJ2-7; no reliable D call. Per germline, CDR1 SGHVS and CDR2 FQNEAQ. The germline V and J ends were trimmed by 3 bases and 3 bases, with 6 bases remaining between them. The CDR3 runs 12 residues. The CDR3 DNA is TGTGCCAGCAGCTTGCACGGCTACGAGCAGTACTTC. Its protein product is CASSLHGYEQYF.

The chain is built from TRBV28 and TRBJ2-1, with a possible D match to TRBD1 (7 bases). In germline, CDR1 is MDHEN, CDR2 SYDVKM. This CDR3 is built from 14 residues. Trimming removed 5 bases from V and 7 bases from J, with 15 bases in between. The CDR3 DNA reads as TGTGCCAGCAGTGCTCCAGGGGGGAATAATGAGCAGTTCTTC. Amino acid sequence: CASSAPGGNNEQFF.

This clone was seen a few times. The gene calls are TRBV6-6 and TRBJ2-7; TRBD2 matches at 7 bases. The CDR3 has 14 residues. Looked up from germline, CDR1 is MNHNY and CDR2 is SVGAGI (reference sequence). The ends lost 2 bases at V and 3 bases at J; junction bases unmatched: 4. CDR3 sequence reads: CASSYQRGGYEQYF. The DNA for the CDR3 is TGTGCCAGCAGTTACCAGCGGGGCGGCTACGAGCAGTACTTC.

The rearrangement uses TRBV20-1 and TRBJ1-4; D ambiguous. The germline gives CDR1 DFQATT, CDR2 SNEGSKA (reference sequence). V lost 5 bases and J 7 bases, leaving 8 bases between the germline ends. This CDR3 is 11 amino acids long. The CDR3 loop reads CSAQNGEKLFF. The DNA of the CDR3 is TGCAGTGCTCAGAATGGTGAAAAACTGTTTTTT.

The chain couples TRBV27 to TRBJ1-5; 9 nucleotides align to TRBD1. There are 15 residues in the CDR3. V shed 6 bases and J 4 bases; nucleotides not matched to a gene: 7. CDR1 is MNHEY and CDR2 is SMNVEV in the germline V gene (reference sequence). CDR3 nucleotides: TGTGCCAGCAGATATTCCGGGACAGGGAATCAGCCCCAGCATTTT. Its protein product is CASRYSGTGNQPQHF.

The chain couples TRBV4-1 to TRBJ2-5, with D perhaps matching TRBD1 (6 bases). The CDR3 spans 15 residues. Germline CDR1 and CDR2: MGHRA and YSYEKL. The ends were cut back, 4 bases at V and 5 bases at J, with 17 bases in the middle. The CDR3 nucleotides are TGCGCCAGCAGCCGCGTCATAGGGGGAGCGGAGACCCAGTACTTC. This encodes CASSRVIGGAETQYF.

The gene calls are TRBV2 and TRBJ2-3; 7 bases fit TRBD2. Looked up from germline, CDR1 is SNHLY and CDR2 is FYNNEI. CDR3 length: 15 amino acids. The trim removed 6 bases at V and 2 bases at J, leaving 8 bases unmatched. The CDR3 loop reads CASRGGSFTTDTQYF. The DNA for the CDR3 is TGTGCCAGCAGGGGCGGGAGCTTCACCACAGATACGCAGTATTTT.

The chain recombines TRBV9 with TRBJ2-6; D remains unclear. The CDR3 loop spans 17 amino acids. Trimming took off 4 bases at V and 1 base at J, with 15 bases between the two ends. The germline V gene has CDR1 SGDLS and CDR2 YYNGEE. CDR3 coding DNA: TGTGCCAGCAGCCCTTATTGGTCAACTTCTGGGGCCAACGTCCTGACTTTC. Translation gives CASSPYWSTSGANVLTF.

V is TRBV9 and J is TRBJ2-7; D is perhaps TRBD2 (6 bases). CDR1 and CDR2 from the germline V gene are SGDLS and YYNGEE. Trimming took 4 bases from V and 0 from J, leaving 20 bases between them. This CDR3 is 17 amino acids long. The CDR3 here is CASSHDLEGRSSYEQYF. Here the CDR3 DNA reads TGTGCCAGCAGCCACGATCTGGAGGGGAGAAGCTCCTACGAGCAGTACTTC.

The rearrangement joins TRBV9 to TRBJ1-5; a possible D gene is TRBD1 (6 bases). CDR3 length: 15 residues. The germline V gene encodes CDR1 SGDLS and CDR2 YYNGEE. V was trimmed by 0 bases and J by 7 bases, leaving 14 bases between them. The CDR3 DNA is TGTGCCAGCAGCGTAGATGGGCAGAGGGGGCAGCCCCAGCATTTT. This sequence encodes CASSVDGQRGQPQHF.

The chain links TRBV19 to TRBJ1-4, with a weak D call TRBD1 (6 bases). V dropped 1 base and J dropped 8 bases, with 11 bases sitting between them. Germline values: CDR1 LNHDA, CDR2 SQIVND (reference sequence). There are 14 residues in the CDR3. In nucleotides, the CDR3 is TGTGCCAGTAGTATAGTTGGAACAGGGGAAAAACTGTTTTTT. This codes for CASSIVGTGEKLFF.

CDR3 coding DNA: TGTGCCAGCAGCCCTGGGGGGGGGTCGGTAAAACTGTTTTTT. Translated: CASSPGGGSVKLFF. The chain has TRBV11-2 and TRBJ1-4; D perhaps matches TRBD1 (5 bases). CDR3 length equals 14 residues. V gave up 5 bases and J gave up 10 bases, with 17 bases separating them. Germline lookup yields CDR1 SGHAT and CDR2 FQNNGV. The complete variable domain, with remaining parts taken from reference TRBV11-2 and TRBJ1-4, reads EAGVAQSPRYKIIEKRQSVAFWCNPISGHATLYWYQQILGQGPKLLIQFQNNGVVDDSQLPKDRFSAERLKGVDSTLKIQPAKLEDSAVYLCASSPGGGSVKLFFGSGTQLSVL.

This chain's CDR3 is CATQPPGLAGTSYNEQFF. CDR3 nucleotides: TGTGCCACCCAACCTCCGGGACTAGCGGGGACCTCCTACAATGAGCAGTTCTTC. V usage is TRBV18 and J usage is TRBJ2-1, with 13 bases aligning to TRBD2. The CDR3 runs 18 residues. Germline V lookup: CDR1 KGHSH, CDR2 LQKENI. The V segment lost 10 bases and the J segment 0 bases; nucleotides outside the gene matches: 12.

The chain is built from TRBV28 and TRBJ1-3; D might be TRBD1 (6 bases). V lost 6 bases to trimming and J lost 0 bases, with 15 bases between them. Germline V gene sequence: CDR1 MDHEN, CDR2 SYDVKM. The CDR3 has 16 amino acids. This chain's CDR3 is CASSSDRTYSGNTIYF. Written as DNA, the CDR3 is TGTGCCAGCAGCTCTGACAGGACCTACTCTGGAAACACCATATATTTT. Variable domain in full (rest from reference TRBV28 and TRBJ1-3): DVKVTQSSRYLVKRTGEKVFLECVQDMDHENMFWYRQDPGLGLRLIYFSYDVKMKEKGDIPEGYSVSREKKERFSLILESASTNQTSMYLCASSSDRTYSGNTIYFGEGSWLTVV.